Listed here are 5 T cell receptor beta chains from one sample, sequenced in a study of cytomegalovirus exposure and HLA in healthy donors. Primers included in the PCR were 60 Vbeta and 13 Jbeta primers. Method: immunoSEQ multiplex PCR; TCRdb's copy keeps in-frame clones and lacks some. The repertoire includes some 150,000 clones, roughly 79% of them detected once, and about 1.1% sits in the top ten. Sequencing was performed on PBMCs. The receptors originated from a male donor in good health and CMV-seronegative.

The rearrangement uses TRBV14 and TRBJ2-2, with 8 bases fitting TRBD1. The germline V gene has CDR1 SGHDN and CDR2 FVKESK. This CDR3 has 14 amino acids. Trimming removed 3 bases from V and 7 bases from J; junction bases left unmatched: 4. In DNA form, the CDR3 reads TGTGCCAGCAGCCACACAGGGGGTAGCGGGGAGCTGTTTTTT. Its translation is CASSHTGGSGELFF.

The chain carries TRBV4-1 and TRBJ2-7, with unresolved D. The CDR3 totals 13 residues. Germline CDR1 MGHRA, CDR2 YSYEKL. V was shortened by 6 bases and J by 3 bases, with 12 bases between the two germline ends. The CDR3 loop is CASSPSNFYEQYF. As DNA, the CDR3 is TGCGCCAGCAGTCCAAGTAACTTCTACGAGCAGTACTTC.

The chain has TRBV27 and TRBJ1-6, with a possible D match to TRBD1 (6 bases). The CDR3 covers 15 residues. Germline assignment: CDR1 MNHEY and CDR2 SMNVEV (reference sequence). Between the trimmed V and J ends, which lost 8 bases and 6 bases, there was a span of 17 bases. In DNA form, the CDR3 reads TGTGCCAGCGCCCGGGACATTAGGGGTAATTCACCCCTCCACTTT. It codes for CASARDIRGNSPLHF.

The J gene is TRBJ1-1, the V gene TRBV11-3; a possible D gene is TRBD1 (6 bases). V lost 0 bases and J lost 7, with 18 bases in between. The CDR3 contains 16 residues. Germline V gene data show CDR1 as SGHNT and CDR2 as YENEEA. The CDR3 DNA reads TGTGCCAGCAGCTTAGAACAATTGGGGACATCTGTTGAAGCTTTCTTT. Translated: CASSLEQLGTSVEAFF.

The chain is built from TRBV29-1 and TRBJ2-7; tentatively, D is TRBD2 (6 bases). The CDR3 is 12 residues long. The germline V gene has CDR1 SQVTM and CDR2 ANQGSEA. The V and J ends lost 6 bases and 5 bases respectively, with 14 bases between them. The CDR3 reads CSVSRGNHEQYF. CDR3 nucleotide sequence: TGCAGCGTCAGCCGGGGGAACCACGAGCAGTACTTC.